This T cell receptor beta chain was captured by sequencing in a study of T cells after yellow fever vaccination. TCRdb fed the 5' RACE reads into MiXCR, producing one record per CDR3 protein. The data contain about 630,000 distinct CDR3 sequences, 10% to 15% of them singletons. Trimming shortened V by 1 base and J by 3 bases, and 9 bases separated the two germline ends. The CDR3 is made up of 14 amino acids. Germline V gene data show CDR1 as LGHNA and CDR2 as YNFKEQ. The sample was PBMCs, taken on the day of the yellow fever booster vaccination. This sequence joins TRBV4-2 and TRBJ2-5, with TRBD1 as a possible D gene (6 bases). The sequence was collected from a man aged 30 to 45 who received the YFV17D yellow fever vaccine. CDR3 coding DNA: TGTGCCAGCAGCCAAGGGACAGTCAAAGAGACCCAGTACTTC. The encoded protein is CASSQGTVKETQYF.